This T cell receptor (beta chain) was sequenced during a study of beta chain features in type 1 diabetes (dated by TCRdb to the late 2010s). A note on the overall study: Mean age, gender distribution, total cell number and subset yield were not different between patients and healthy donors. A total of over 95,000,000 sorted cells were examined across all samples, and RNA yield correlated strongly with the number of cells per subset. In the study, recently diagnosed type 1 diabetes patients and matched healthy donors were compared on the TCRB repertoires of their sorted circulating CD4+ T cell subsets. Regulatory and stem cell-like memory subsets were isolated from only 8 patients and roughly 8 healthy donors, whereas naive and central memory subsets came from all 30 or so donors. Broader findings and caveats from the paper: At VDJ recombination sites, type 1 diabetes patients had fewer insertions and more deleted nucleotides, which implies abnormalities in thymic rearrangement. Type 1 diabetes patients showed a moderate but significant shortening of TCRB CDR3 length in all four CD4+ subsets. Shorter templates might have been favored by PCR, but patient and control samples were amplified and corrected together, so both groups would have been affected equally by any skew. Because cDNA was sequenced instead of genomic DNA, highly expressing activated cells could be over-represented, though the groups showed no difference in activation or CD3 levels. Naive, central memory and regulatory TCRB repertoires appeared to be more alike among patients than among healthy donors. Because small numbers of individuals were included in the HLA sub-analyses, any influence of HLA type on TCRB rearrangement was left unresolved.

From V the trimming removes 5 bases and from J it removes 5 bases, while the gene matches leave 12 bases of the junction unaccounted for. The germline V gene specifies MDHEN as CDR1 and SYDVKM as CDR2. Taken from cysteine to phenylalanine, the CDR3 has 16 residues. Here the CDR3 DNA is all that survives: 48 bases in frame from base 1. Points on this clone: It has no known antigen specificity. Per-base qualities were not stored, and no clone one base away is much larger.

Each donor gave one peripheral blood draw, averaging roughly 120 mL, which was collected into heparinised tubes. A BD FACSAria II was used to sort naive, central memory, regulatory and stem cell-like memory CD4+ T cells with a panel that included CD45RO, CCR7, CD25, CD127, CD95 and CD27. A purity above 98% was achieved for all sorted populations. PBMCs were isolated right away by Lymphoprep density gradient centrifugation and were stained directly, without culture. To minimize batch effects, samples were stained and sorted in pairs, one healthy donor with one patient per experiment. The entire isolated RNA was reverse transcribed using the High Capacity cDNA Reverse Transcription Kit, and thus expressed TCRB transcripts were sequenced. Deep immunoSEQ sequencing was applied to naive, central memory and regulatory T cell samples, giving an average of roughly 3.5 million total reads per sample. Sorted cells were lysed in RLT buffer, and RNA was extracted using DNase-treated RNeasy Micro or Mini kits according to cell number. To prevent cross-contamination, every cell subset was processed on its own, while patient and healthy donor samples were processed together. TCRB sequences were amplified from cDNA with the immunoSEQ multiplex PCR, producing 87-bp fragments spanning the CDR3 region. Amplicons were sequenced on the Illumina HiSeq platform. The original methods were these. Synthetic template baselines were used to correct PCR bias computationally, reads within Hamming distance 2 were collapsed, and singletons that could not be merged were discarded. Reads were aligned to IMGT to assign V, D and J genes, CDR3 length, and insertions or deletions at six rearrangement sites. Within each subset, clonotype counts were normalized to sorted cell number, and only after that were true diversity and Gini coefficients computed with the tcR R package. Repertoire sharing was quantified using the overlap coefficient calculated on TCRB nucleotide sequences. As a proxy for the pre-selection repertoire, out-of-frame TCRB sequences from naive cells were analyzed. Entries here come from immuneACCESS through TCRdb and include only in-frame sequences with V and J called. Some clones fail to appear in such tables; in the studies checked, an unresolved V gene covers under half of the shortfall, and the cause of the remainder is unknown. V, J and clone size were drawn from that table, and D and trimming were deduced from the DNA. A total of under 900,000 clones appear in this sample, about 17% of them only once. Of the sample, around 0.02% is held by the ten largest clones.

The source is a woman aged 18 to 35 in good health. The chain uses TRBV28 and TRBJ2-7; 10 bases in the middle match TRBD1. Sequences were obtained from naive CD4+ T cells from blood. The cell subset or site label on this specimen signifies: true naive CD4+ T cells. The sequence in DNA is TGTGCCAGCAGTACCCCATCGGGACAGGGGTTGCACGAGCAGTACTTC. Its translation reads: CASSTPSGQGLHEQYF.